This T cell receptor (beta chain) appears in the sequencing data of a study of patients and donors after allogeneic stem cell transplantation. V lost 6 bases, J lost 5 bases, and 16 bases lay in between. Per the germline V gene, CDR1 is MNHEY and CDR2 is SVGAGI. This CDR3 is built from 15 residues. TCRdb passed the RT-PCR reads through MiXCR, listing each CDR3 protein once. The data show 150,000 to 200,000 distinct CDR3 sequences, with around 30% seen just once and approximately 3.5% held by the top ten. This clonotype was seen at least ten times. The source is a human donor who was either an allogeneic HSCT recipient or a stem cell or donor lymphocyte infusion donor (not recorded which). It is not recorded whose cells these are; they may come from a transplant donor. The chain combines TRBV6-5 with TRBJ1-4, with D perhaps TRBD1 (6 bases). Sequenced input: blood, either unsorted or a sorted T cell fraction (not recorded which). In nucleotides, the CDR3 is TGTGCCAGCAGATCCGCCAGGGGACTAAATGAAAAACTGTTTTTT. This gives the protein CASRSARGLNEKLFF.